This TCR beta chain stems from a study of blood T cell repertoires in COVID-19. Study-wide context: Material from acute and convalescent COVID-19 was sourced from the United States, Italy and Spain. T cells, B-cell-depleted T cells, or PBMCs provided the cDNA or gDNA that served as material.

The CDR3 extends over 14 amino acids. Per germline, CDR1 GTSNPN and CDR2 SVGIG (reference sequence). V was trimmed by 0 bases and J by 8 bases, leaving 16 bases between them. TCRdb keeps only in-frame clones here, not all; method: immunoSEQ multiplex PCR. The table has 130,000 or so clones, approximately 83% seen once; the top ten hold more than 2.5%. The sequenced material came from peripheral blood. The sequence derives from a woman of 80 years or more with acute or convalescent COVID-19. The rearrangement links TRBV30 to TRBJ1-1; no reliable D call. Here the CDR3 reads CAWSVPGGLEEAFF. The CDR3, as DNA: TGTGCCTGGAGTGTACCGGGAGGATTAGAGGAAGCTTTCTTT.